Judged by abundance, the clone carrying this T cell receptor (beta chain) is medium-sized. This entry comes from a study of read filtering for tumor transcriptome and immune sequencing. On the study more broadly: Revised staging placed fewer than ten patients in R-ISS I, 15 to 20 in II, about 7 in III.

Germline loops: CDR1 DFQATT, CDR2 SNEGSKA (reference sequence). This CDR3 is built from 13 residues. The J segment lost 6 bases and the V segment lost 3 bases, leaving 3 bases of the junction unmatched. Molecular barcoded adaptors covering alpha/delta and beta/gamma chains were used on approximately 400 ng RNA. Each CDR3 protein is one row after TCRdb ran MiXCR on the reads. Among roughly 61,000 distinct CDR3 sequences listed, 9% to 15% were seen once. The source is a donor at least 40 years old with multiple myeloma. J is TRBJ2-1 and V is TRBV20-1; TRBD2 aligns across 9 bases. The source material was a population of CD138-negative cells sorted from bone marrow. The CDR3 spells CSARAGGPNEQFF. The CDR3 nucleotides read TGCAGTGCTAGGGCGGGGGGGCCCAATGAGCAGTTCTTC.